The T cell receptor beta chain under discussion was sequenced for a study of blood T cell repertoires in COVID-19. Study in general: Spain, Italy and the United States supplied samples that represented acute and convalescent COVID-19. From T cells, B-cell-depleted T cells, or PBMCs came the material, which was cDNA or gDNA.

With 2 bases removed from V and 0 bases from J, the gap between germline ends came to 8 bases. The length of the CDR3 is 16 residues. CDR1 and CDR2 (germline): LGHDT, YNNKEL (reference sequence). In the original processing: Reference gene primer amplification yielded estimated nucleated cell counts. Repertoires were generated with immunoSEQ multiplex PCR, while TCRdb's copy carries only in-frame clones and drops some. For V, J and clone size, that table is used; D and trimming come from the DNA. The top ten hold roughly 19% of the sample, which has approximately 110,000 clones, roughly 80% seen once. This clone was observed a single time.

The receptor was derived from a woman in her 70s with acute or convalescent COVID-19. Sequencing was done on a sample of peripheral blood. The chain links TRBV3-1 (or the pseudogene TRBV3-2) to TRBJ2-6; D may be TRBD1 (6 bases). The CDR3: CASSQSGASGANVLTF. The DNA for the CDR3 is TGTGCCAGCAGCCAATCAGGGGCCTCTGGGGCCAACGTCCTGACTTTC.